This T cell receptor beta chain was recorded in a study of blood T cell repertoires in COVID-19. About the study: Nucleic acid was either cDNA or gDNA, and it came from T cells, B-cell-depleted T cells, or PBMCs.

Under the authors' procedure: Estimated nucleated cell counts came from reference gene primer amplification. The assay was immunoSEQ multiplex PCR, and TCRdb's table has in-frame clones only and misses some. V and J calls and clone size are given by that table; D and trimming were obtained from the DNA. This sample has about 220,000 clones, with about 86% found just once. The germline CDR1 and CDR2 sequences are LNHDA and SQIVND (reference sequence). Trimming at V came to 6 bases and at J to 4 bases, leaving 9 bases not matched to a gene. The CDR3 totals 15 residues. The material sequenced was PBMCs or T cells enriched from blood (not recorded which). The chain combines TRBV19 with TRBJ2-1, with 7 bases fitting TRBD2. The clonotype originates from a woman aged 40 to 50 with acute COVID-19. CDR3 nucleotides: TGTGCCAGTAGGGGACCGGGACTACATTACAATGAGCAGTTCTTC. It codes for CASRGPGLHYNEQFF.